A single sample gave rise to the 26 T cell receptor beta chains below, sequenced in a study of blood T cell repertoires in COVID-19. Some clones are missing from TCRdb's copy, which holds only in-frame ones; the method was immunoSEQ multiplex PCR. The data contain some 250,000 clones, roughly nine tenths of them singletons. Specimen: PBMCs or T cells enriched from blood (not recorded which). The receptor source for this set is a human donor in a cohort exposed to, infected with or recovered from COVID-19 (not recorded which). The donor label of this sample is uncertain.

V and J are TRBV29-1 and TRBJ2-2; 12 positions agree with TRBD1. Germline V CDR1 and CDR2: SQVTM, ANQGSEA. The junction had 10 bases not matched to a gene; V was cut back by 1 base and J by 7 bases. CDR3 size: 17 residues. The CDR3 nucleotides are TGCAGCGTTGAAGCCCCCTTCGGGACAGGGGGCTTCGGGGAGCTGTTTTTT. It yields the protein CSVEAPFGTGGFGELFF.

This clone was seen only once. The V and J genes are TRBV9 and TRBJ1-3; D remains unclear. This CDR3 comprises 16 residues. Trimming stripped 7 bases from V and 4 bases from J, with 21 bases between. Germline V gene lookup returns CDR1 SGDLS and CDR2 YYNGEE. CDR3 DNA: TGTGCCAGCGGGGAGGATCAGGAATCGGGGGGAAACACCATATATTTT. Translated: CASGEDQESGGNTIYF.

The chain uses TRBV6-5 and TRBJ1-1; tentative D call: TRBD1 (5 bases). The germline CDR1 and CDR2 sequences are MNHEY and SVGAGI. V lost 6 bases to trimming and J lost 10 bases, with 18 bases between them. CDR3 size: 13 residues. CDR3 in DNA: TGTGCCAGCAGCTCTCAGGGCGGTCGTGGAGCTTTCTTT. Protein product: CASSSQGGRGAFF.

The chain uses TRBV27 and TRBJ1-2; no firm D call. Germline CDR1 is MNHEY and CDR2 is SMNVEV (reference sequence). CDR3 length: 13 amino acids. The V gene lost 0 bases and the J gene lost 8 bases, with 10 bases spanning the gap. The CDR3 DNA sequence: TGTGCCAGCAGTTTATCCGGGATTGGAGGCTACACCTTC. Its translation: CASSLSGIGGYTF.

The chain employs TRBV14 and TRBJ1-2; D is uncertain. Germline V lookup: CDR1 SGHDN, CDR2 FVKESK. The ends were cut back, 0 bases at V and 0 bases at J, with 17 bases in the middle. The CDR3 has 18 residues. The CDR3 loop is CASSQDPGKQHTNYGYTF. The CDR3 coding sequence is TGTGCCAGCAGCCAAGATCCGGGAAAGCAGCACACTAACTATGGCTACACCTTC. The full variable domain, rest sourced from reference TRBV14 and TRBJ1-2, is EAGVTQFPSHSVIEKGQTVTLRCDPISGHDNLYWYRRVMGKEIKFLLHFVKESKQDESGMPNNRFLAERTGGTYSTLKVQPAELEDSGVYFCASSQDPGKQHTNYGYTFGSGTRLTVV.

The chain has TRBV19 and TRBJ2-7; TRBD2 is a possible D gene (7 bases). The V end lost 6 bases, the J end lost 2 bases, and 20 bases lay between the germline ends. This CDR3 has 16 residues. CDR1 and CDR2 (germline): LNHDA, SQIVND (reference sequence). CDR3 in DNA: TGTGCCAGTAGCCTCGGGGTGGCGGGGGCCGCCTACGAGCAGTACTTC. As protein: CASSLGVAGAAYEQYF.

The chain carries TRBV7-9 and TRBJ1-2, with a weak D call TRBD1 (6 bases). This CDR3 has 14 amino acids. CDR1 is SEHNR and CDR2 is FQNEAQ in the germline V gene (reference sequence). Trimming shortened V by 1 base and J by 5 bases, and 11 bases separated the two germline ends. The CDR3, as DNA: TGTGCCAGCAGCTTAGACGGACAGAGATATGGCTACACCTTC. As protein: CASSLDGQRYGYTF.

The rearrangement uses TRBV6-2 or TRBV6-3 and TRBJ2-7; TRBD1 matches 8 bases. The CDR3 loop spans 14 amino acids. J lost 5 bases, V lost 4 bases, and 7 bases had no gene match. Germline CDR1 is MNHEY and CDR2 is SVGEGT. The CDR3 sequence: CASSLQGVVNEQYF. CDR3 DNA sequence: TGTGCCAGCAGTTTACAGGGGGTGGTCAACGAGCAGTACTTC.

This clone showed up just once. The chain carries TRBV7-9 and TRBJ2-6, with a possible D match to TRBD1 (6 bases). V gave up 5 bases and J gave up 2 bases, with 10 bases separating them. CDR3 length equals 15 residues. The germline V gene encodes CDR1 SEHNR and CDR2 FQNEAQ (reference sequence). CDR3 sequence (DNA): TGTGCCAGCAGCCGAGCAGGGGCTGGGGCCAACGTCCTGACTTTC. As protein: CASSRAGAGANVLTF.

The V call is TRBV5-1, the J call TRBJ1-2, with D possibly being TRBD1 (5 bases). Germline loops: CDR1 SGHRS, CDR2 YFSETQ. The V end was cut by 4 bases, the J end by 2 bases, with 9 bases between. The CDR3 has 13 residues. The CDR3 protein is CASSQGNNYGYTF. CDR3 sequence (DNA): TGCGCCAGCAGCCAGGGAAACAACTATGGCTACACCTTC.

For this clone: Other DNA sequences in the sample encode the same CDR3. The chain is built from TRBV6-5 and TRBJ2-3; 9 bases are shared with TRBD2. CDR1 MNHEY and CDR2 SVGAGI come from the germline V gene. CDR3 size: 15 residues. V trimming: 2 bases; J trimming: 2 bases; junction bases outside the gene matches: 2. The CDR3 sequence is CASSYSGGSTDTQYF. The CDR3 coding sequence is TGTGCCAGCAGTTACAGCGGGGGGTCCACAGATACGCAGTATTTT.

This clone was counted once. The gene calls are TRBV25-1 and TRBJ1-5; possible D gene TRBD1, 6 bases. This CDR3 contains 16 residues. Germline loops: CDR1 MGHDK, CDR2 SYGVNS. V dropped 2 bases and J dropped 6 bases, with 17 bases sitting between them. The CDR3 sequence is CASSESGAGERQPQHF. The CDR3 DNA reads TGTGCCAGCAGTGAAAGTGGGGCAGGGGAACGTCAGCCCCAGCATTTT. The variable domain in full, with the rest retrieved from reference TRBV25-1 and TRBJ1-5, is EADIYQTPRYLVIGTGKKITLECSQTMGHDKMYWYQQDPGMELHLIHYSYGVNSTEKGDLSSESTVSRIRTEHFPLTLESARPSHTSQYLCASSESGAGERQPQHFGDGTRLSIL.

This chain uses TRBV7-9 with TRBJ1-1, with D maybe TRBD1 (6 bases). Trimming removed 5 bases from V and 0 bases from J, with 13 bases in between. Germline CDR1 and CDR2: SEHNR and FQNEAQ (reference sequence). This CDR3 has 15 residues. The CDR3 here is CASSPRGTLNTEAFF. As DNA, the CDR3 is TGTGCCAGCAGCCCTAGGGGGACACTGAACACTGAAGCTTTCTTT. Drawing the rest from reference TRBV7-9 and TRBJ1-1, the complete variable domain is DTGVSQNPRHKITKRGQNVTFRCDPISEHNRLYWYRQTLGQGPEFLTYFQNEAQLEKSRLLSDRFSAERPKGSFSTLEIQRTEQGDSAMYLCASSPRGTLNTEAFFGQGTRLTVV.

The chain combines TRBV6-6 with TRBJ2-7, with TRBD1 matching 9 bases. V shed 4 bases and J 3 bases; nucleotides not matched to a gene: 4. This CDR3 is built from 14 residues. Looked up from germline, CDR1 is MNHNY and CDR2 is SVGAGI (reference sequence). The CDR3 bases are TGTGCCAGCAGTTTGGGACAGGGATTCTACGAGCAGTACTTC. It encodes CASSLGQGFYEQYF.

The chain employs TRBV5-1 and TRBJ1-5, with D uncertain. Germline CDR1 SGHRS, CDR2 YFSETQ. V dropped 1 base and J dropped 6 bases, with 14 bases sitting between them. The CDR3 covers 15 residues. CDR3 in amino acids: CASSLSGLASQPQHF. The CDR3 DNA reads TGCGCCAGCAGCTTGTCGGGTCTGGCAAGTCAGCCCCAGCATTTT.

The V call is TRBV4-1, the J call TRBJ2-5; D gene uncertain. CDR1 and CDR2 from the germline V gene are MGHRA and YSYEKL. The V end lost 5 bases, the J end lost 5 bases, and 9 bases lay between the germline ends. The CDR3 has 12 residues. The CDR3 is CASSSPLETQYF. Here the CDR3 DNA reads TGCGCCAGCAGCTCTCCCTTGGAGACCCAGTACTTC.

This clone has only a few counts. The rearrangement uses TRBV18 and TRBJ1-3; D is undetermined. The CDR3 runs 16 residues. The germline V and J ends were trimmed by 3 bases and 5 bases, with 17 bases remaining between them. Germline V gives CDR1 KGHSH, CDR2 LQKENI. In nucleotides, the CDR3 is TGTGCCAGCTCACCCAAGCCGGGCACCGGGAGAAACACCATATATTTT. It is translated as CASSPKPGTGRNTIYF.

The chain employs TRBV9 and TRBJ2-2; 9 bases fit TRBD1. Germline values: CDR1 SGDLS, CDR2 YYNGEE. J was trimmed by 2 bases and V by 4 bases; bases with no gene match: 9. The CDR3 is made up of 17 amino acids. Written as DNA, the CDR3 is TGTGCCAGCAGCATAACGCCGGACAGGGGCAACACCGGGGAGCTGTTTTTT. It encodes CASSITPDRGNTGELFF.

This chain uses TRBV3-1 (or the pseudogene TRBV3-2) with TRBJ1-1; 7 positions agree with TRBD1. The CDR3 is 14 residues long. V lost 4 bases to trimming and J lost 4 bases; unmatched junction nucleotides: 6. The germline gives CDR1 LGHDT, CDR2 YNNKEL (reference sequence). Here the CDR3 reads CASSRERGLTEAFF. The CDR3 DNA is TGTGCCAGCAGCCGAGAAAGGGGGCTCACTGAAGCTTTCTTT.

There are a few counts of this clone. This chain connects TRBV6-2 or TRBV6-3 to TRBJ2-7, with 13 bases lining up with TRBD2. Germline V gene sequence: CDR1 MNHEY, CDR2 SVGEGT. V shed 5 bases, J shed 2 bases, and the junction held 9 bases outside the gene matches. CDR3 length: 17 residues. DNA of the CDR3: TGTGCCAGCAGTACAAGACTAGCGGGGGGCAAACCCTACGAGCAGTACTTC. Encoded protein: CASSTRLAGGKPYEQYF.

As regards this clone: Other DNA sequences of this sample code for an identical CDR3. The chain has TRBV9 and TRBJ1-6; 9 nucleotides align to TRBD1. CDR1 SGDLS and CDR2 YYNGEE come from the germline V gene. The V and J ends lost 4 bases and 8 bases, in that order; junction bases with no gene match: 4. The CDR3 extends over 14 amino acids. The CDR3 DNA sequence: TGTGCCAGCAGCCTCCGGACAGGGGATTCACCCCTCCACTTT. It translates to CASSLRTGDSPLHF.

The rearrangement joins TRBV19 to TRBJ2-5; 9 bases map to TRBD2. CDR1 and CDR2 (germline): LNHDA, SQIVND (reference sequence). V trimming: 3 bases; J trimming: 1 base; junction bases outside the gene matches: 0. The CDR3 is made up of 14 amino acids. This CDR3 reads CASSISGGQETQYF. CDR3 nucleotides: TGTGCCAGTAGTATTAGCGGGGGCCAAGAGACCCAGTACTTC.

The chain carries TRBV7-9 and TRBJ2-1; perhaps TRBD2 as D (5 bases). The CDR3 extends over 15 amino acids. From germline, CDR1 is SEHNR and CDR2 FQNEAQ (reference sequence). Trimming stripped 0 bases from V and 5 bases from J, with 11 bases between. The CDR3 DNA is TGTGCCAGCAGCTTAGCTATCGCGGGTGACAATGAGCAGTTCTTC. It translates to CASSLAIAGDNEQFF. Based on the CDR3 plus reference TRBV7-9 and TRBJ2-1, the full variable domain is DTGVSQNPRHKITKRGQNVTFRCDPISEHNRLYWYRQTLGQGPEFLTYFQNEAQLEKSRLLSDRFSAERPKGSFSTLEIQRTEQGDSAMYLCASSLAIAGDNEQFFGPGTRLTVL.

J is TRBJ2-5 and V is TRBV7-8; TRBD2 matches at 8 bases. The germline gives CDR1 SGHVS, CDR2 FQNEAQ. There are 14 residues in the CDR3. J lost 1 base, V lost 5 bases, and 3 bases had no gene match. The CDR3 DNA follows: TGTGCCAGCAGCGACGGGACTAGCCAAGAGACCCAGTACTTC. Encoded protein: CASSDGTSQETQYF.

This clone was recorded only once. The chain carries TRBV18 and TRBJ1-4; 7 positions match TRBD1. This CDR3 region has 16 residues. CDR1 and CDR2 (germline): KGHSH, LQKENI. J was trimmed by 5 bases and V by 3 bases; bases with no gene match: 9. Here the CDR3 DNA reads TGTGCCAGCTCACCTCAATCGACAGGGAGCAATGAAAAACTGTTTTTT. It encodes CASSPQSTGSNEKLFF.

The chain uses TRBV5-5 and TRBJ2-3; D unresolved. V lost 3 bases and J lost 1, with 12 bases in between. The CDR3 loop spans 15 amino acids. Germline values: CDR1 SGHKS, CDR2 YYEKEE (reference sequence). CDR3 sequence: CASSSTGPGTDTQYF. The CDR3 region has the DNA TGTGCCAGCAGCTCCACTGGGCCTGGCACAGATACGCAGTATTTT.